These 30 T cell receptor beta chains came from one sample sequenced in a study of T cell repertoires in cytomegalovirus infection (dated by TCRdb to about 2019). TCRdb lists the instrument as Illumina HiSeq 1500. TCRdb's own reprocessing of the public reads used fastp at Q25 and MiXCR and kept productive beta chains. Entries that share a CDR3 protein sequence are merged under the most common genes and DNA. For this sample the table gives 200,000 or so distinct CDR3 sequences, of which 28% were detected only once. Approximately 30% of the sample is taken by the ten largest. The sequencing sample was made of PBMCs. These receptors were collected from a human donor in good health (CMV status not recorded). Some clones in this sample may be carry-over from other donors' samples.

This clonotype was counted a few times. The chain recombines TRBV11-2 with TRBJ2-7; 8 bases are shared with TRBD1. V shed 5 bases and J 5 bases; nucleotides not matched to a gene: 2. The CDR3 totals 12 residues. CDR1 and CDR2 from the germline V gene are SGHAT and FQNNGV. CDR3 DNA: TGTGCCAGCAGCCGGACAGGGAACGAGCAGTACTTC. As protein: CASSRTGNEQYF. Full variable domain (missing parts from reference TRBV11-2 and TRBJ2-7): EAGVAQSPRYKIIEKRQSVAFWCNPISGHATLYWYQQILGQGPKLLIQFQNNGVVDDSQLPKDRFSAERLKGVDSTLKIQPAKLEDSAVYLCASSRTGNEQYFGPGTRLTVT.

This clonotype appeared many times. The V gene is TRBV7-8, the J gene TRBJ1-1; D is possibly TRBD1 (5 bases). The germline CDR1 and CDR2 sequences are SGHVS and FQNEAQ. Trimming stripped 1 base from V and 0 bases from J, with 6 bases between. The CDR3 consists of 14 residues. The CDR3 nucleotides read TGTGCCAGCAGCTTAGGGGGCATGAACACTGAAGCTTTCTTT. Amino acid sequence: CASSLGGMNTEAFF. The complete variable domain, with remaining parts taken from reference TRBV7-8 and TRBJ1-1, reads GAGVSQSPRYKVAKRGQDVALRCDPISGHVSLFWYQQALGQGPEFLTYFQNEAQLDKSGLPSDRFFAERPEGSVSTLKIQRTQQEDSAVYLCASSLGGMNTEAFFGQGTRLTVV.

The V gene is TRBV12-3 or TRBV12-4, the J gene TRBJ2-2; D not certain. The CDR3 runs to 14 residues. The V and J ends lost 5 bases and 2 bases respectively, with 9 bases between them. CDR3 nucleotides: TGTGCCAGCAGTCCCCCGATAAACACCGGGGAGCTGTTTTTT. As protein: CASSPPINTGELFF.

The gene calls are TRBV19 and TRBJ2-1; 9 nucleotides align to TRBD2. The germline gives CDR1 LNHDA, CDR2 SQIVND (reference sequence). Trimming at V came to 7 bases and at J to 9 bases, leaving 13 bases not matched to a gene. The CDR3 has 15 amino acids. The CDR3 reads CASTPSGLAAPEQFF. The CDR3 nucleotides read TGTGCCAGTACCCCTTCGGGACTAGCTGCCCCTGAGCAGTTCTTC.

The chain's CDR3 is CASSSRTDNTEAFF. The DNA for the CDR3 is TGTGCCAGCAGCTCCAGGACCGATAACACTGAAGCTTTCTTT. The chain has TRBV7-9 and TRBJ1-1; D gene unclear. V was trimmed by 4 bases and J by 2 bases, leaving 11 bases between them. This CDR3 comprises 14 residues. CDR1 SEHNR and CDR2 FQNEAQ come from the germline V gene (reference sequence).

Only a few counts were recorded for this clonotype. This rearrangement joins TRBV20-1 to TRBJ2-3; 7 positions agree with TRBD1. The CDR3 spans 16 residues. Germline loops: CDR1 DFQATT, CDR2 SNEGSKA (reference sequence). Trimming cost V 0 bases and J 0 bases; bases outside gene matches: 6. The CDR3 loop is CSARDPTGSSTDTQYF. CDR3 bases: TGCAGTGCTAGAGACCCGACAGGGTCTAGCACAGATACGCAGTATTTT.

There are a few counts of this clonotype. CDR3 bases: TGCGCCAGCAGCTTGGGGACAGGGCTGTACAATGAGCAGTTCTTC. This gives the protein CASSLGTGLYNEQFF. The chain employs TRBV5-1 and TRBJ2-1; TRBD1 matches 8 bases. The CDR3 runs to 15 residues. V shed 0 bases and J 4 bases; nucleotides not matched to a gene: 3. Germline V gene sequence: CDR1 SGHRS, CDR2 YFSETQ.

The chain employs TRBV11-2 and TRBJ2-1; D may be TRBD1 (6 bases). Trimming took off 5 bases at V and 6 bases at J, with 11 bases between the two ends. This CDR3 region has 13 residues. The germline gives CDR1 SGHAT, CDR2 FQNNGV. Written as DNA, the CDR3 is TGTGCCAGCAGCCGCGACAGGCGCAATGAGCAGTTCTTC. Protein sequence: CASSRDRRNEQFF.

This clonotype was counted once. The chain carries TRBV6-6 and TRBJ2-7; the D is unclear. The CDR3 runs to 12 residues. From germline, CDR1 is MNHNY and CDR2 SVGAGI (reference sequence). V lost 5 bases and J lost 5, with 10 bases in between. This CDR3 is CASSRPYNEQYF. The DNA of the CDR3 is TGTGCCAGCAGTCGCCCCTACAACGAGCAGTACTTC.

CDR3 loop: CASSGTPGEKLFF. CDR3 sequence (DNA): TGCGCCAGCAGCGGGACGCCGGGGGAAAAACTGTTTTTT. The J gene is TRBJ1-4, the V gene TRBV5-1; D possibly corresponds to TRBD1 (5 bases). Germline lookup yields CDR1 SGHRS and CDR2 YFSETQ. The CDR3 consists of 13 residues. V lost 4 bases to trimming and J lost 8 bases, with 12 bases between them.

Regarding this clonotype: An end of the junction differs from the germline gene, which may be a read error. The V call is TRBV7-8, the J call TRBJ2-1; possibly TRBD1 for D (7 bases). Germline V gene sequence: CDR1 SGHVS, CDR2 FQNEAQ. The CDR3 spans 14 residues. In nucleotides, the CDR3 is TGTTCCAGCAGCTTTTACAGGGGAGGCAATGAGCAGTTCTTC. Protein sequence: CSSSFYRGGNEQFF.

The chain carries TRBV7-2 and TRBJ2-3; 12 bases match TRBD2. The CDR3 covers 16 residues. J gave up 8 bases and V 3 bases, and 9 bases lay outside the gene matches. Germline V CDR1 and CDR2: SGHTA, FQGNSA. CDR3 nucleotide sequence: TGTGCCAGCAGCTTTCGACTAGCGGGGGTCCAGGGTACGCAGTATTTT. Translating it yields CASSFRLAGVQGTQYF.

Here the CDR3 DNA reads TGTGCCAGCAGCTTAGCTAGTGGGGGCTACACCTTC. As protein: CASSLASGGYTF. The V call is TRBV11-2, the J call TRBJ1-2; D gene unclear. The CDR3 has 12 residues. V dropped 1 base and J dropped 8 bases, with 8 bases sitting between them. Germline V lookup: CDR1 SGHAT, CDR2 FQNNGV.

In the case of this clonotype: It may be a read error: a sequence one base away is much more abundant. The rearrangement links TRBV7-6 to TRBJ2-7, with TRBD1 as a possible D gene (5 bases). Between the trimmed V and J ends, which lost 2 bases and 6 bases, there was a span of 8 bases. CDR1 is SGHVS, CDR2 FNYEAQ, per germline. The CDR3 loop spans 12 amino acids. The DNA of the CDR3 is TGTGCCAGCAGCTTACAGGGTTTCGAGCAGTACTTC. Translation gives CASSLQGFEQYF.

This clonotype was observed a few times. The V and J genes are TRBV12-3 or TRBV12-4 and TRBJ2-5, with TRBD2 as a possible D gene (5 bases). Deletions cut 3 bases from V and 3 bases from J, with 11 bases between. The CDR3 runs 14 residues. The CDR3 loop is CASSFRTHKETQYF. The CDR3 bases are TGTGCCAGCAGTTTTAGGACTCACAAAGAGACCCAGTACTTC.

This clonotype showed up just a few times. The chain is built from TRBV2 and TRBJ1-6; D possibly corresponds to TRBD1 (5 bases). The germline CDR1 and CDR2 sequences are SNHLY and FYNNEI. V was pared by 9 bases and J by 6 bases, with 12 bases between. The CDR3 has 13 amino acids. DNA for the CDR3: TGTGCCAGTCGTCGGGGCCTTAATTCACCCCTCCACTTT. Protein: CASRRGLNSPLHF.

This chain connects TRBV3-1 to TRBJ1-2, with D uncertain. The CDR3 is 14 residues long. V lost 0 bases and J 4 bases, leaving 9 bases between the germline ends. Germline CDR1 reads LGHDT; CDR2 reads YNNKEL (reference sequence). This CDR3 reads CASSQDLGFYGYTF. As DNA, the CDR3 is TGTGCCAGCAGCCAAGATCTAGGCTTCTATGGCTACACCTTC.

The chain joins TRBV2 to TRBJ1-5; possibly TRBD1 for D (5 bases). This CDR3 contains 14 residues. Germline CDR1 is SNHLY and CDR2 is FYNNEI. V lost 3 bases and J 0 bases, leaving 6 bases between the germline ends. CDR3 nucleotide sequence: TGTGCCAGCAGTGACAGGGATAGCAATCAGCCCCAGCATTTT. It codes for CASSDRDSNQPQHF.

V usage is TRBV7-8 and J usage is TRBJ2-1, with D uncertain. Trimming removed 5 bases from V and 6 bases from J, with 14 bases in between. The CDR3 is 14 amino acids. The germline gives CDR1 SGHVS, CDR2 FQNEAQ. This CDR3 reads CASSLSSYPNEQFF. In DNA form, the CDR3 reads TGTGCCAGCAGCCTGTCTAGTTATCCCAATGAGCAGTTCTTC.

The rearrangement uses TRBV2 and TRBJ1-1; 8 bases match TRBD1. The germline V gene has CDR1 SNHLY and CDR2 FYNNEI. V was clipped by 5 bases and J by 10 bases; unmatched bases: 15. The CDR3 consists of 15 residues. CDR3 protein: CASSKRRQGPEGAFF. CDR3 bases: TGTGCCAGCAGTAAAAGGAGACAGGGGCCAGAGGGAGCTTTCTTT.

With regard to this clonotype: At one end, the junction sequence differs from germline, possibly due to a read error. The rearrangement joins TRBV20-1 to TRBJ1-5; 9 bases agree with TRBD1. Germline V gives CDR1 DFQATT, CDR2 SNEGSKA (reference sequence). The CDR3 contains 18 residues. CDR3 in amino acids: CSAKPMTGGEGGNQPQHF. The CDR3 DNA reads as TGCAGCGCTAAACCAATGACAGGGGGTGAGGGTGGCAATCAGCCCCAGCATTTT.

This clonotype was seen more than once but under ten times. The V and J genes are TRBV7-2 and TRBJ2-7; D is possibly TRBD2 (5 bases). V gave up 5 bases and J gave up 3 bases, with 14 bases separating them. This CDR3 spans 14 amino acids. Germline values: CDR1 SGHTA, CDR2 FQGNSA. The CDR3 sequence is CASSPSRAHYEQYF. CDR3 DNA: TGTGCCAGCAGCCCTTCGCGGGCACACTACGAGCAGTACTTC.

The chain joins TRBV2 to TRBJ1-4; weak D call: TRBD1 (5 bases). CDR1 SNHLY and CDR2 FYNNEI come from the germline V gene. The CDR3 is made up of 14 amino acids. The V end lost 10 bases, the J end lost 5 bases, and 17 bases lay between the germline ends. DNA of the CDR3: TGTGCCACCCGCCCCGGGACGCAGAATGAAAAACTGTTTTTT. It specifies CATRPGTQNEKLFF.

This clonotype was picked up one time. The chain combines TRBV2 with TRBJ2-3; D is unresolved. The length of the CDR3 is 11 residues. Germline V gene sequence: CDR1 SNHLY, CDR2 FYNNEI. V dropped 3 bases and J dropped 8 bases, with 6 bases sitting between them. CDR3 amino acids: CASSESSTQYF. For the CDR3, the DNA is TGTGCCAGCAGTGAGTCTAGTACGCAGTATTTT.

In this sample, this clonotype turned up many times. This chain connects TRBV7-2 to TRBJ2-7; a possible D gene is TRBD2 (5 bases). The germline V gene has CDR1 SGHTA and CDR2 FQGNSA. CDR3 size: 12 residues. V was clipped by 5 bases and J by 4 bases, with 9 bases between them. The CDR3 loop is CASSRSGYEQYF. CDR3 in DNA: TGTGCCAGCAGCAGGAGCGGTTACGAGCAGTACTTC.

To note about this clonotype: Since a much larger clone is just one base distant, this may be a read error. The V and J genes are TRBV7-8 and TRBJ2-5; possible D gene TRBD1, 6 bases. This CDR3 is 14 amino acids long. The V gene's germline CDR1 is SGHVS and CDR2 FQNEAQ. The CDR3 DNA follows: TGTGCCAGCATCTTAGTCCCAGGGGTAGAGACCCAGTACTTC. Protein product: CASILVPGVETQYF.

This clonotype was seen ten or more times. The rearrangement links TRBV6-5 to TRBJ2-7; a weak D match, TRBD1 (6 bases). Per germline, CDR1 MNHEY and CDR2 SVGAGI. Trimming cost V 2 bases and J 7 bases, with 15 bases left between them. The CDR3 has 14 residues. The CDR3 DNA sequence: TGTGCCAGCAGTTACGAGGACAGCTCAAAGGAGCAGTACTTC. This translates into CASSYEDSSKEQYF.

The J gene is TRBJ1-1, the V gene TRBV5-1, with D possibly TRBD1 on 6 matching bases. This CDR3 has 14 residues. In germline, CDR1 is SGHRS, CDR2 YFSETQ. The V and J ends lost 1 base and 2 bases respectively, with 9 bases between them. The CDR3 bases are TGCGCCAGCAGCTTGCGGGGGCAAAACACTGAAGCTTTCTTT. This gives the protein CASSLRGQNTEAFF.

The V and J genes are TRBV29-1 and TRBJ1-1; D is uncertain. In germline, CDR1 is SQVTM, CDR2 ANQGSEA. This CDR3 is 12 amino acids long. The V end was cut by 7 bases, the J end by 4 bases, with 13 bases between. CDR3 residues: CSAGSSSTEAFF. In DNA, the CDR3 is TGCAGCGCTGGCTCTTCAAGCACTGAAGCTTTCTTT.

This clonotype has ten or more counts. The rearrangement joins TRBV7-2 to TRBJ1-1; possibly TRBD1 for D (5 bases). CDR3 size: 14 residues. Germline CDR1 SGHTA, CDR2 FQGNSA. Trimming shortened V by 5 bases and J by 1 base, and 11 bases separated the two germline ends. The CDR3, as DNA: TGTGCCAGCAGCCCGGGACTGAGGAACACTGAAGCTTTCTTT. Residues: CASSPGLRNTEAFF.